Listed here are 19 T cell receptor beta chains from one sample, sequenced in a study of blood T cell repertoires in COVID-19. Sequencing used immunoSEQ multiplex PCR; TCRdb keeps in-frame clones, though not all of them. The repertoire consists of about 88,000 clones, with approximately 81% occurring once and the leading ten covering around 13%. The specimen was peripheral blood. The receptor set was obtained from a woman in her 70s with acute or convalescent COVID-19.

The CDR3 loop is CASIPRGNYGYTF. DNA of the CDR3: TGTGCCAGTATACCCCGAGGGAACTATGGCTACACCTTC. V and J are TRBV19 and TRBJ1-2, with no clear D. The germline V and J ends were trimmed by 7 bases and 2 bases, with 11 bases remaining between them. CDR1 is LNHDA, CDR2 SQIVND, per germline (reference sequence). The CDR3 extends over 13 amino acids.

The chain is built from TRBV5-6 and TRBJ2-3; 11 nucleotides agree with TRBD2. This CDR3 has 16 amino acids. With 2 bases clipped from V and 1 base from J, the junction kept 3 bases outside the gene matches. Germline V lookup: CDR1 SGHDT, CDR2 YYEEEE. DNA of the CDR3: TGTGCCAGCAGCTTTCCGACTAGCGGGGGCACAGATACGCAGTATTTT. Translated: CASSFPTSGGTDTQYF.

The rearrangement joins TRBV6-5 to TRBJ2-2; weak D call: TRBD1 (5 bases). V lost 2 bases and J lost 3, with 10 bases in between. The CDR3 has 15 residues. Germline V gene lookup returns CDR1 MNHEY and CDR2 SVGAGI. DNA of the CDR3: TGTGCCAGCAGTTACGGGGCAGGAGACACCGGGGAGCTGTTTTTT. Amino acid sequence: CASSYGAGDTGELFF.

V gene TRBV3-1 (or the pseudogene TRBV3-2) combines with J gene TRBJ2-2; TRBD2 matches 9 bases. The trim removed 4 bases at V and 5 bases at J, leaving 17 bases unmatched. The CDR3 loop spans 19 amino acids. The germline V gene has CDR1 LGHDT and CDR2 YNNKEL (reference sequence). The CDR3 region is CASSRSGGPVGLFTGELFF. In DNA form, the CDR3 reads TGTGCCAGCAGCCGAAGCGGGGGGCCGGTCGGTCTGTTTACCGGGGAGCTGTTTTTT.

V is TRBV2 and J is TRBJ2-1; perhaps TRBD1 as D (6 bases). V dropped 3 bases and J dropped 8 bases, with 17 bases sitting between them. This CDR3 has 15 residues. Germline V gene data show CDR1 as SNHLY and CDR2 as FYNNEI. DNA for the CDR3: TGTGCCAGCAGTGATAGGGCAGTGGGGGCGGATGAGCAGTTCTTC. Translated: CASSDRAVGADEQFF.

The rearrangement links TRBV5-1 to TRBJ1-2; D unresolved. Per germline, CDR1 SGHRS and CDR2 YFSETQ. Trimming pared 4 bases from V and 4 bases from J, leaving 20 bases between. This CDR3 has 16 residues. CDR3 region: CASSPQPIGSGYGYTF. The CDR3, as DNA: TGCGCCAGCAGCCCACAGCCAATCGGAAGTGGCTATGGCTACACCTTC.

The chain has TRBV6-1 and TRBJ2-7; TRBD1 matches 9 bases. The CDR3 covers 17 residues. CDR1 is MNHNS and CDR2 is SASEGT in the germline V gene. V gave up 3 bases and J gave up 4 bases; unmatched junction bases: 13. CDR3 in amino acids: CASSDRDRADRAYEQYV. DNA for the CDR3: TGTGCCAGCAGTGACCGGGACAGGGCCGATCGAGCTTACGAGCAGTACGTC.

This clone was picked up one time. The chain recombines TRBV24-1 with TRBJ1-1; 8 bases fit TRBD1. Losses at the gene ends were 12 bases for V and 2 bases for J; bases not matched to a gene: 4. The CDR3 extends over 12 amino acids. Germline assignment: CDR1 KGHDR and CDR2 SFDVKD. This CDR3 is CAAGQGNTEAFF. As DNA, the CDR3 is TGTGCCGCAGGACAGGGAAACACTGAAGCTTTCTTT.

V is TRBV9 and J is TRBJ2-3; the match to TRBD2 covers 9 bases. Germline lookup yields CDR1 SGDLS and CDR2 YYNGEE. The CDR3 consists of 16 residues. V lost 0 bases, J lost 8 bases, and 10 bases stayed unmatched. CDR3 sequence: CASSVAGGRARGTQYF. CDR3 nucleotides: TGTGCCAGCAGCGTAGCGGGCGGGAGGGCCCGAGGTACGCAGTATTTT.

Within the sample, this clone is medium-sized. The rearrangement joins TRBV4-2 to TRBJ2-1; 7 bases align to TRBD2. There are 16 residues in the CDR3. Germline lookup yields CDR1 LGHNA and CDR2 YNFKEQ. V trimming: 0 bases; J trimming: 7 bases; junction bases outside the gene matches: 9. CDR3 residues: CASSQDAGEGWNEQFF. CDR3 bases: TGTGCCAGCAGCCAAGATGCGGGAGAGGGGTGGAATGAGCAGTTCTTC.

This clone has a single count. The rearrangement links TRBV5-4 to TRBJ1-1; D might be TRBD1 (5 bases). The V gene's germline CDR1 is SGHNT and CDR2 YYREEE (reference sequence). The germline V and J ends were trimmed by 3 bases and 1 base, with 16 bases remaining between them. The CDR3 runs 16 residues. In DNA form, the CDR3 reads TGTGCCAGCAGCTGGGGGGGACGGCAACAGAACACTGAAGCTTTCTTT. Translation: CASSWGGRQQNTEAFF.

In the case of this clone: The junction differs from germline at one of its ends, possibly a read error. The V call is TRBV5-5, the J call TRBJ2-2; 7 bases align to TRBD2. The CDR3 sequence is 15 residues long. The germline V gene encodes CDR1 SGHKS and CDR2 YYEKEE (reference sequence). The CDR3 loop reads CASSLAKSPSGKLFF. The CDR3 coding sequence is TGTGCCAGCAGCTTGGCCAAATCCCCAAGCGGGAAGCTGTTTTTT.

The CDR3 sequence: CAISVGQGANYGYTF. Here the CDR3 DNA reads TGTGCCATCAGTGTGGGGCAGGGGGCTAACTATGGCTACACCTTC. The J gene is TRBJ1-2, the V gene TRBV10-3; 7 positions agree with TRBD1. The CDR3 totals 15 residues. V lost 4 bases and J lost 0; bases outside the gene matches: 5. Per the germline V gene, CDR1 is ENHRY and CDR2 is SYGVKD.

CDR3 sequence: CASSYYSSGSSYEQYV. CDR3 in DNA: TGTGCCAGCAGTTACTACTCTAGCGGGAGCTCCTACGAGCAGTACGTC. This sequence joins TRBV6-6 and TRBJ2-7, with 10 nucleotides matching TRBD2. The CDR3 runs 16 residues. CDR1 MNHNY and CDR2 SVGAGI come from the germline V gene (reference sequence). V dropped 1 base and J dropped 0; count of bases not matched to a gene: 3.

The chain is built from TRBV5-6 and TRBJ2-1, with TRBD2 as a possible D gene (5 bases). This CDR3 has 12 residues. The V end lost 4 bases, the J end lost 8 bases, and 10 bases lay between the germline ends. Germline assignment: CDR1 SGHDT and CDR2 YYEEEE. CDR3 sequence (DNA): TGTGCCAGCAGCCTGCCAGCGGATGAGCAGTTCTTC. Translated: CASSLPADEQFF.

This clone was observed a single time. CDR3 residues: CASSQASPGTQYF. The CDR3 coding sequence is TGTGCCAGCAGCCAAGCCTCTCCGGGTACGCAGTATTTT. The chain employs TRBV3-1 (or the pseudogene TRBV3-2) and TRBJ2-3; D is unclear. Deletions cut 1 base from V and 8 bases from J, with 10 bases between. Germline V lookup: CDR1 LGHDT, CDR2 YNNKEL (reference sequence). The CDR3 is 13 amino acids.

This clone was observed once. This chain uses TRBV6-4 with TRBJ1-1, with a possible D match to TRBD1 (5 bases). This CDR3 has 13 residues. Germline-derived CDR1 and CDR2 are MRHNA and SNTAGT. Trimming pared 4 bases from V and 2 bases from J, leaving 8 bases between. This chain's CDR3 is CASSVGENTEAFF. DNA for the CDR3: TGTGCCAGCAGTGTAGGGGAAAACACTGAAGCTTTCTTT.

The gene calls are TRBV11-3 and TRBJ2-3, with 12 bases aligning to TRBD1. This CDR3 is 18 amino acids long. The J segment lost 7 bases and the V segment lost 4 bases, leaving 15 bases of the junction unmatched. Germline-derived CDR1 and CDR2 are SGHNT and YENEEA. CDR3 sequence (DNA): TGTGCCAGCAGCTCGAACCTACCGGGACAGGGGGCATTAAATACGCAGTATTTT. The encoded protein is CASSSNLPGQGALNTQYF.

The chain couples TRBV4-3 to TRBJ2-1; D ambiguous. Trimming cost V 0 bases and J 4 bases, with 4 bases left between them. The germline CDR1 and CDR2 sequences are LGHNA and YSLEER. This CDR3 has 13 residues. The CDR3 loop is CASSQDLYNEQFF. CDR3 DNA sequence: TGCGCCAGCAGCCAAGACCTATACAATGAGCAGTTCTTC.